Given below is one T cell receptor beta chain in context. This entry comes from a study of T-cell reconstitution after alpha-beta-depleted transplantation in children. Germline CDR1 is SGHRS and CDR2 is YFSETQ. Trimming removed 5 bases at V and 1 base at J, with 4 bases between. CDR3 length: 13 residues. The TCRbeta library was prepared with unique molecular identifiers. TCRdb fed the PCR reads into MiXCR, producing one record per CDR3 protein. The repertoire holds over 400,000 distinct CDR3 sequences, with approximately 12% as singletons. The chain carries TRBV5-1 and TRBJ2-6; D uncertain. The sample consisted of PBMCs from the stem cell graft donor, taken from the stem cell graft. The clonotype comes from a human donor who donated a stem cell graft to a child with combined immunodeficiency. The CDR3 sequence is CASRGSGANVLTF. CDR3 sequence (DNA): TGCGCCAGCAGAGGGTCTGGGGCCAACGTCCTGACTTTC.